What follows is one T cell receptor (beta chain) and its context. CDR3 length: 16 residues. CDR1 and CDR2 from the germline V gene are MNHEY and SVGAGI. The V segment lost 4 bases and the J segment 1 base; nucleotides outside the gene matches: 1. The data stem from a study of blood T cell repertoires in COVID-19. Turning to the study itself: The United States, Italy and Spain supplied acute and convalescent COVID-19 samples. PBMCs, B-cell-depleted T cells, or T cells were the source of the cDNA or gDNA that made up the material.

Under the authors' procedure: Scientists estimated how many nucleated cells there were by amplifying reference gene primers. The table came from immunoSEQ multiplex PCR; TCRdb's copy has only in-frame clones and leaves some out. V, J and clone size reflect that table, while D and trimming were determined from the DNA. The sample lists about 240,000 clones; roughly 80% were seen once. The chain joins TRBV6-5 to TRBJ2-3; 14 bases align to TRBD2. The receptor comes from a woman aged 18-30 years with acute or convalescent COVID-19. The specimen was peripheral blood. In nucleotides, the CDR3 is TGTGCCAGCAGTTTGGGACTAGCGGGAGGCACAGATACGCAGTATTTT. Amino acid sequence: CASSLGLAGGTDTQYF.